This TCR beta chain was sequenced for a study of diagnostic markers for celiac disease. The CDR3 extends over 14 amino acids. Germline V gives CDR1 MDHEN, CDR2 SYDVKM. With the reads reprocessed, TCRdb shows one record per CDR3 protein and no DNA. Across about 6,000 distinct CDR3 sequences, the top ten clones capture almost 6% of the sample. The V gene is TRBV28, the J gene TRBJ2-1; TCRdb calls TRBD1, which cannot be checked without DNA. This TCR came from a human donor. This table probably holds off-target reads from a library built for another chain. Sequenced: either unsorted cells or a sorted T cell fraction (not recorded which). This chain's CDR3 is CASTLRAGYNEQFF.